What follows are 5 T cell receptor beta chains derived from one specimen sequenced in a study of cytomegalovirus exposure and HLA in healthy donors. The study ran its PCR with 60 Vbeta and 13 Jbeta primers. Sequencing used immunoSEQ multiplex PCR; TCRdb keeps in-frame clones, though not all of them. Among around 170,000 clones listed, just under 80% were seen once. Sequencing was done on a sample of PBMCs. The receptor set was obtained from a woman aged 45-65 years in good health and CMV-seropositive.

There are a few counts of this clone. V and J are TRBV27 and TRBJ1-1; the match to TRBD1 covers 9 bases. This CDR3 comprises 14 residues. The V gene end was trimmed by 4 bases and the J gene end by 5 bases; junction bases not matched to a gene: 5. Per the germline V gene, CDR1 is MNHEY and CDR2 is SMNVEV (reference sequence). The CDR3 DNA reads as TGTGCCAGCAGTTCGACAGGGGGAAATACTGAAGCTTTCTTT. Amino acids: CASSSTGGNTEAFF.

This rearrangement joins TRBV5-1 to TRBJ1-4; D is undetermined. The CDR3 extends over 12 amino acids. With 5 bases removed from V and 5 bases from J, the gap between germline ends came to 7 bases. Germline assignment: CDR1 SGHRS and CDR2 YFSETQ. The CDR3 nucleotides are TGCGCCAGCAGGAGGGAGAATGAAAAACTGTTTTTT. Translating gives CASRRENEKLFF.

Concerning this clone: Its ends do not fully match the called genes, so a read error is possible. The rearrangement joins TRBV7-9 to TRBJ1-2; D gene unclear. Germline-derived CDR1 and CDR2 are SEHNR and FQNEAQ (reference sequence). This CDR3 region has 16 residues. The CDR3 here is CSSTPGSVSPNYGYTF. The CDR3 DNA is TGTTCCAGCACCCCCGGCAGCGTTAGCCCTAACTATGGCTACACCTTC.

This clone appeared a few times. The gene calls are TRBV5-1 and TRBJ2-2; TRBD2 aligns across 12 bases. V was pared by 4 bases and J by 7 bases, with 5 bases of the junction left unmatched. Germline V lookup: CDR1 SGHRS, CDR2 YFSETQ. This CDR3 has 15 residues. The CDR3 DNA follows: TGCGCCAGCAGCCCGGGACTAGCGGGTTTCGGGGAGCTGTTTTTT. It encodes CASSPGLAGFGELFF.

This clone turned up a few times. The chain combines TRBV7-2 with TRBJ2-7, with a possible D match to TRBD2 (5 bases). Germline V gives CDR1 SGHTA, CDR2 FQGNSA. The CDR3 has 15 amino acids. V lost 5 bases and J 2 bases, leaving 16 bases between the germline ends. The CDR3 spells CASSPGLGDAYEQYF. The CDR3 coding sequence is TGTGCCAGCAGCCCAGGACTCGGAGATGCCTACGAGCAGTACTTC.